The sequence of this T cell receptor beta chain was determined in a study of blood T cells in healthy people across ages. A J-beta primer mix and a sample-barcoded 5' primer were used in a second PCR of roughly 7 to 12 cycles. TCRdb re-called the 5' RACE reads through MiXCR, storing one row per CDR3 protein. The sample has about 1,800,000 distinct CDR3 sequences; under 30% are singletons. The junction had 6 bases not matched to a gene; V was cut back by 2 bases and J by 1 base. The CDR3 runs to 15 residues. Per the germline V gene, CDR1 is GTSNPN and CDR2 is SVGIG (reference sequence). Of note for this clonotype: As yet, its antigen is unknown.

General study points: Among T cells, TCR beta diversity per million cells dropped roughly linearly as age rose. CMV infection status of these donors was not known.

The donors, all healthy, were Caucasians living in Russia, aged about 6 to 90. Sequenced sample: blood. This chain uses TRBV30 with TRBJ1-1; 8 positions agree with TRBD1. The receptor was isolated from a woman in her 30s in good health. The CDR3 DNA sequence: TGTGCCTGGAGTAGGTCTGGGACAGGGAACACTGAAGCTTTCTTT. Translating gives CAWSRSGTGNTEAFF.